The T cell receptor beta chain under discussion was sequenced for a study of T cell changes during pregnancy in multiple sclerosis. Germline values: CDR1 SEHNR, CDR2 FQNEAQ (reference sequence). CDR3 size: 14 residues. V was cut by 7 bases and J by 3 bases, with 12 bases left in between. Using immunoSEQ multiplex PCR, the repertoire was profiled, and TCRdb retains in-frame clones only, with some absent. The table lists more than 100,000 clones, roughly nine tenths of them singletons, with about 0.93% in the top ten. The source material was peripheral blood, sampled after pregnancy. The sequence came from a female donor with multiple sclerosis, enrolled in a pregnancy study. The chain joins TRBV7-9 to TRBJ1-4, with D uncertain. CDR3 nucleotides: TGTGCCAGCACCCTTGAGAGGGCTAATGAAAAACTGTTTTTT. It is translated as CASTLERANEKLFF.